Listed below are T cell receptor beta chains from one sample, sequenced in a study of PD-1 blockade in classical Hodgkin lymphoma. Sequenced by immunoSEQ multiplex PCR; TCRdb stores in-frame clones only, minus some. The table records 100,000 to 130,000 clones, roughly 87% of them present only once. The material was peripheral blood mononuclear cells (PBMCs), obtained before the second cycle of nivolumab. All receptors derive from a human donor with classical Hodgkin lymphoma. The CDR3 runs from the conserved cysteine through the conserved F or W. Each record gives: V gene, clone size, J gene, D gene, CDR3 protein, CDR3 DNA. A D gene is named only where the DNA matches it firmly. Not every row has a clone size; where given, it reads once, few, many or a size class.

TRBV4-3	.	TRBJ2-1	.	CASSQGPWRVGYNEQFF	TGCGCCAGCAGCCAAGGCCCGTGGAGGGTGGGGTACAATGAGCAGTTCTTC
TRBV30	.	TRBJ2-5	TRBD2	CAWSQLAGGSTTQYF	TGTGCCTGGAGTCAACTAGCGGGAGGGTCGACGACCCAGTACTTC
TRBV27	.	TRBJ2-3	.	CASSFQGSDTQYF	TGTGCCAGCAGTTTTCAGGGCAGCGATACGCAGTATTTT
TRBV11-3	.	TRBJ2-1	.	CASSAGDEQFF	TGTGCCAGCAGCGCTGGGGATGAGCAGTTCTTC
TRBV30	.	TRBJ1-6	TRBD1	CAWSRGQGNSPLHF	TGTGCCTGGAGTCGAGGACAGGGAAACTCACCCCTCCACTTT
TRBV5-4	.	TRBJ2-6	.	CASSLEGSGANVLTF	TGTGCCAGCAGCTTGGAGGGTTCTGGGGCCAACGTCCTGACTTTC
TRBV6-5	.	TRBJ1-5	.	CASTAGSNQPQHF	TGTGCCAGCACGGCGGGGAGCAATCAGCCCCAGCATTTT
TRBV7-6	.	TRBJ2-7	TRBD1	CASSSSMDRGAADEQYF	TGTGCCAGCAGCTCGTCAATGGACAGGGGGGCCGCGGACGAGCAGTACTTC
TRBV7-9	.	TRBJ1-5	.	CASSLEGGHSNQPQHF	TGTGCCAGCAGCTTAGAGGGGGGGCATAGCAATCAGCCCCAGCATTTT
TRBV27	.	TRBJ1-1	.	CASSTRDPRTEAFF	TGTGCCAGCAGTACCCGGGACCCCCGGACTGAAGCTTTCTTT
TRBV19	.	TRBJ2-1	TRBD2	CASSGVAGGPVSYNEQFF	TGTGCCAGTAGTGGAGTAGCGGGAGGGCCGGTTTCCTACAATGAGCAGTTCTTC
TRBV7-2	.	TRBJ1-5	.	CASSLERRQPQHF	TGTGCCAGCAGCTTAGAGAGGAGGCAGCCCCAGCATTTT
TRBV27	.	TRBJ2-1	TRBD1	CASTPRPPGQGARNEQFF	TGTGCCAGCACCCCCAGGCCCCCGGGACAGGGGGCGAGGAATGAGCAGTTCTTC
TRBV4-1	.	TRBJ2-7	.	CASSQGGLLGREQYF	TGCGCCAGCAGCCAAGGGGGGTTACTGGGGCGCGAGCAGTACTTC
TRBV11-2	.	TRBJ1-1	.	CASSLLTGNTEAFF	TGTGCCAGCAGCCTACTTACAGGGAACACTGAAGCTTTCTTT
TRBV28	.	TRBJ1-4	TRBD1	CASRPGGAGGEKLFF	TGTGCCAGCAGACCAGGGGGCGCGGGAGGTGAAAAACTGTTTTTT
TRBV6-6	.	TRBJ1-1	TRBD1	CASRSRTGKSNTEAFF	TGTGCCAGCAGGTCCCGGACAGGGAAGAGTAACACTGAAGCTTTCTTT
TRBV30	.	TRBJ2-4	.	CAWSRWDVEDIQYF	TGTGCCTGGAGTAGGTGGGATGTTGAGGACATTCAGTACTTC
TRBV14	.	TRBJ1-2	.	CASSRRRELGYTF	TGTGCCAGCAGCCGCAGAAGAGAGTTGGGCTACACCTTC
TRBV6-5	.	TRBJ1-1	.	CASSYRAPAEAFF	TGTGCCAGCAGTTACAGGGCTCCTGCTGAAGCTTTCTTT
TRBV15	few	TRBJ2-7	TRBD1	CATSNYSGTGFYEQYF	TGTGCCACCAGCAACTACTCCGGGACAGGGTTCTACGAGCAGTACTTC
TRBV19	.	TRBJ1-5	.	CASSISPNQPQHF	TGTGCCAGTAGTATTTCCCCAAATCAGCCCCAGCATTTT
TRBV18	.	TRBJ1-4	.	CASSPLATNEKLFF	TGTGCCAGCTCACCTCTAGCAACTAATGAAAAACTGTTTTTT
TRBV15	.	TRBJ1-4	.	CATSRGEQANEKLFF	TGTGCCACCAGCAGAGGGGAACAGGCAAATGAAAAACTGTTTTTT
TRBV7-9	few	TRBJ1-5	.	CASSRQSNQPQHF	TGTGCCAGCAGCCGACAGAGCAATCAGCCCCAGCATTTT
TRBV4-3	few	TRBJ1-2	.	CASSQDPQNYGYTF	TGCGCCAGCAGCCAAGATCCGCAAAACTATGGCTACACCTTC
TRBV7-7	.	TRBJ2-1	.	CASSSTGRNEQFF	TGTGCTAGCAGCTCCACAGGGCGCAATGAGCAGTTCTTC
TRBV5-4	.	TRBJ2-1	.	CASTPRRGLAGNEQFF	TGTGCCAGCACCCCCCGGAGGGGCCTAGCAGGCAATGAGCAGTTCTTC
TRBV28	few	TRBJ2-7	TRBD2	CASSPPDGLANSYEQYF	TGTGCCAGCAGTCCACCCGACGGACTAGCGAACTCCTACGAGCAGTACTTC
TRBV29-1	.	TRBJ2-1	.	CSAREGVRNEQFF	TGCAGCGCTCGTGAGGGGGTTCGTAATGAGCAGTTCTTC
TRBV28	.	TRBJ2-3	.	CASSLWGGGEFRDTQYF	TGTGCCAGCAGTTTATGGGGAGGGGGAGAATTCAGAGATACGCAGTATTTT
TRBV19	.	TRBJ2-1	TRBD2	CASSMQRTSGYNEQFF	TGTGCCAGTAGTATGCAAAGGACTAGCGGCTACAATGAGCAGTTCTTC
TRBV11-2	.	TRBJ2-1	.	CASSPDSYSYNEQFF	TGTGCCAGCAGCCCTGACAGCTACTCCTACAATGAGCAGTTCTTC
TRBV19	few	TRBJ1-1	.	CASTRLPGRLNTEAFF	TGTGCCAGTACCCGACTGCCGGGACGCTTAAACACTGAAGCTTTCTTT
TRBV2	once	TRBJ1-2	TRBD1	CASNSWDRLLANYGYTF	TGTGCCAGCAACTCTTGGGACAGACTTTTAGCTAACTATGGCTACACCTTC
TRBV27	.	TRBJ1-6	.	CASRTGRLDSPLHF	TGTGCCAGCAGAACGGGTAGGTTGGATTCACCCCTCCACTTT
TRBV28	.	TRBJ2-6	.	CASRGAGANVLTF	TGTGCCAGCAGGGGGGCTGGGGCCAACGTCCTGACTTTC
TRBV10-3	.	TRBJ1-1	.	CAISESGGGFRTEAFF	TGTGCCATCAGTGAGTCGGGAGGGGGATTTAGGACTGAAGCTTTCTTT
TRBV27	once	TRBJ1-2	.	CASSLGGRANYGYTF	TGTGCCAGCAGTTTAGGGGGGAGGGCTAACTATGGCTACACCTTC
TRBV7-2	once	TRBJ1-1	TRBD1	CASSPPGQGVFF	TGTGCCAGCAGCCCACCGGGACAGGGCGTTTTCTTT
TRBV5-4	.	TRBJ1-2	.	CASSSDGHVNYGYTF	TGTGCCAGCAGCTCCGACGGACACGTTAACTATGGCTACACCTTC
TRBV2	.	TRBJ2-5	TRBD2	CASKREVSRKETQYF	TGTGCCAGCAAGCGGGAGGTATCGAGAAAAGAGACCCAGTACTTC
TRBV6-1	.	TRBJ1-5	.	CASSVEERRGQPQHF	TGTGCCAGCAGTGTAGAGGAAAGGAGGGGTCAGCCCCAGCATTTT
TRBV9	.	TRBJ2-1	TRBD2	CASSFLAGDYNEQFF	TGTGCCAGCAGCTTTCTAGCGGGGGACTACAATGAGCAGTTCTTC
TRBV30	.	TRBJ2-1	.	CAWSRGWLARTISSYNEQFF	TGTGCCTGGAGTAGGGGTTGGCTAGCGAGAACCATCAGCTCCTACAATGAGCAGTTCTTC
TRBV7-9	.	TRBJ1-3	TRBD1	CASNGTGVGNTIYF	TGTGCCAGCAACGGGACAGGGGTTGGAAACACCATATATTTT
TRBV15	.	TRBJ2-1	.	CATSSGARTYNEQFF	TGTGCCACCAGCTCCGGAGCGCGTACCTACAATGAGCAGTTCTTC
TRBV15	once	TRBJ2-1	.	CATSRSRQYNEQFF	TGTGCCACCAGCAGATCGCGACAGTACAATGAGCAGTTCTTC
TRBV28	once	TRBJ2-1	TRBD2	CASKVAGLVYNEQFF	TGTGCCAGCAAAGTGGCGGGACTAGTGTACAATGAGCAGTTCTTC
TRBV7-9	.	TRBJ2-7	TRBD2	CASSLGGTSGSYEQYF	TGTGCCAGCAGCTTAGGAGGGACTAGCGGTTCCTACGAGCAGTACTTC
TRBV28	.	TRBJ1-5	TRBD1	CASSLGQFNQPQHF	TGTGCCAGCAGTTTGGGACAGTTCAATCAGCCCCAGCATTTT
TRBV4-3	.	TRBJ2-7	TRBD1	CASSQGQGYSYEQYF	TGCGCCAGCAGCCAAGGACAGGGCTACTCCTACGAGCAGTACTTC
TRBV10-3	.	TRBJ2-1	.	CAISSTEGGTGHEQFF	TGTGCCATTTCCTCAACGGAGGGCGGGACTGGGCATGAGCAGTTCTTC
TRBV5-1	.	TRBJ2-2	.	CASSFNEGNTGELFF	TGCGCCAGCAGCTTTAACGAGGGGAACACCGGGGAGCTGTTTTTT
TRBV9	.	TRBJ2-7	.	CASTVDEQYF	TGTGCCAGCACGGTGGACGAGCAGTACTTC
TRBV27	.	TRBJ1-1	.	CASSLFVGVGTEAFF	TGTGCCAGCAGTTTATTCGTAGGGGTTGGCACTGAAGCTTTCTTT
TRBV4-1	.	TRBJ2-7	TRBD2	CASSQPGTSGSANYEQYF	TGCGCCAGCAGCCAGCCCGGGACTAGCGGTTCTGCAAACTACGAGCAGTACTTC
TRBV12-5	.	TRBJ1-4	.	CASGLDGWAATNEKLFF	TGTGCTAGTGGTTTGGATGGGTGGGCCGCAACTAATGAAAAACTGTTTTTT
TRBV18	.	TRBJ1-1	.	CASSPPLGTTEAFF	TGTGCCAGCTCACCACCCCTGGGGACCACTGAAGCTTTCTTT